This T cell receptor beta chain was captured in a study of blood T cells in healthy people across ages. The second PCR ran roughly 7 to 11 cycles with a sample-barcoded 5' primer and J-beta primers. Each CDR3 protein is one row after TCRdb ran MiXCR on the 5' RACE reads. The sample has over 1.5 million distinct CDR3 sequences, about 50% seen once. There are 15 residues in the CDR3. Germline V gene sequence: CDR1 LGHNA, CDR2 YNFKEQ. Between the trimmed V and J ends, which lost 1 base and 4 bases, there was a span of 13 bases. Donors ranged from about 6 to 90 years old and were healthy Caucasians in Russia. About this clonotype itself: Its antigen remains unknown.

General study results and limits: More naive CD4+ cells and higher diversity were found in long-lived than in aged donors. Unknown donor CMV status possibly confounded expanded clonotype changes.

Sequenced: blood. The receptor was derived from a woman in her thirties or forties in good health. The V gene is TRBV4-2, the J gene TRBJ1-1; D is perhaps TRBD1 (6 bases). In nucleotides, the CDR3 is TGTGCCAGCAGCCAAGGTCCAGGGGTGAGCACTGAAGCTTTCTTT. Protein: CASSQGPGVSTEAFF.